This T cell receptor beta chain was documented in a study of blood T cells in healthy people across ages. Notes on the study in general: Whereas aged donors had fewer naive CD4+ cells, long-lived donors had more of them and higher diversity.

For every donor, a draw yielded 8.5 to 10 milliliters of peripheral blood. Per sample, no less than 5 micrograms of total RNA were extracted. Regarding this clonotype: As yet, its antigen is unknown.

V shed 2 bases and J 8 bases; nucleotides not matched to a gene: 8. The CDR3 loop spans 16 amino acids. Alongside a J-beta primer mix, a sample-barcoded 5' primer served in a second PCR lasting roughly 7 to 11 cycles. TCRdb used MiXCR to reprocess the 5' RACE reads, holding one entry per CDR3 protein. The sample lists about 640,000 distinct CDR3 sequences; approximately 59% were seen once. The sample was blood. The rearrangement joins TRBV12-3 or TRBV12-4 to TRBJ2-1, with TRBD2 matching over 11 bases. This receptor was identified in a man aged 60 to 75 in good health. CDR3 amino acids: CASSLLASGGRDEQFF. CDR3 DNA: TGTGCCAGCAGTTTACTAGCTAGCGGGGGGAGGGATGAGCAGTTCTTC.